The rows below give T cell receptor beta chains drawn from one sample of a study of T cell changes during pregnancy in multiple sclerosis. Generated by immunoSEQ multiplex PCR, the TCRdb table keeps only in-frame clones and is missing some. The repertoire holds about 44,000 clones, with 89% as singletons. The material sequenced was CD4+ T cells from peripheral blood mononuclear cells, taken after pregnancy. The source of these receptors is a female donor with multiple sclerosis, enrolled in a pregnancy study. CDR3s include the opening cysteine and the closing phenylalanine or tryptophan. Each record gives: V gene, D gene, J gene, CDR3 DNA, CDR3 protein. A D gene is named only where the DNA matches it firmly.

TRBV19	TRBD1	TRBJ1-4	TGTGCCAGTAGTATGCGACAGGGGATTAATGAAAAACTGTTTTTT	CASSMRQGINEKLFF
TRBV6-6	TRBD2	TRBJ2-3	TGTGCCAGCAGTTTCGAGCGGGGCCTCACAGATACGCAGTATTTT	CASSFERGLTDTQYF
TRBV19	.	TRBJ2-2	TGTGCCAGTAGTATGGGGGCCGACACCGGGGAGCTGTTTTTT	CASSMGADTGELFF
TRBV5-1	.	TRBJ2-3	TGCGCCAGCAGCCCTGGACAGAGGAGTGATACGCAGTATTTT	CASSPGQRSDTQYF
TRBV6-1	TRBD1	TRBJ2-5	TGTGCCAGCAGTGCCGGGACAGGGGAAGAGACCCAGTACTTC	CASSAGTGEETQYF
TRBV5-1	TRBD1	TRBJ2-3	TGCGCCAGCAGCTCGGCTCACAGGGGAAGCACAGATACGCAGTATTTT	CASSSAHRGSTDTQYF
TRBV19	.	TRBJ1-4	TGTGCCAGTAGTATTGGACCCGGGCCAGGGGAAAAACTGTTTTTT	CASSIGPGPGEKLFF
TRBV5-1	.	TRBJ2-2	TGCGCCAGCAGCTTGCTCTCAGGGGGGGAGCTGTTTTTT	CASSLLSGGELFF
TRBV2	TRBD1	TRBJ2-2	TGTGCCAGCAGCTTTGGGACAGACACCGGGGAGCTGTTTTTT	CASSFGTDTGELFF
TRBV11-2	.	TRBJ1-4	TGTGCCAGCAGCTTAAGTTGGGGCGGTTCTAATGAAAAACTGTTTTTT	CASSLSWGGSNEKLFF
TRBV5-6	TRBD1	TRBJ1-1	TGTGCCAGCAGCCATCAGGGGGTGGGGAACACTGAAGCTTTCTTT	CASSHQGVGNTEAFF
TRBV7-3	TRBD2	TRBJ2-1	TGTGCCAGCAGCCCTAATTTCGGCGGGAGAAACAATGAGCAGTTCTTC	CASSPNFGGRNNEQFF
TRBV7-2	.	TRBJ1-4	TGTGCCAGCAGCTTACCCGTCGGGGGATCAGAAAAACTGTTTTTT	CASSLPVGGSEKLFF
TRBV7-9	.	TRBJ2-7	TGTGCCAGCAGCCCCAGGTTCTTATCCTACGAGCAGTACTTC	CASSPRFLSYEQYF
TRBV7-2	.	TRBJ2-5	TGTGCCAGCAGCTTAGACGGGGTACTCCAAGAGACCCAGTACTTC	CASSLDGVLQETQYF
TRBV7-3	TRBD2	TRBJ2-3	TGTGCCAGCAGCCGGGACTACACTAGCACAGATACGCAGTATTTT	CASSRDYTSTDTQYF